The present T cell receptor (beta chain) was sequenced within a study of T cell changes during pregnancy in multiple sclerosis (dated by TCRdb to the late 2010s). Context from the whole study: The study looked at changes in the T cell repertoire across pregnancy in women with multiple sclerosis.

Trimming removed 1 base from V and 0 bases from J; the gene matches leave 6 bases unexplained. The germline V gene sets CDR1 to SGHTA and CDR2 to FQGNSA. Reading from cysteine to phenylalanine, the CDR3 counts 16 amino acids. Only CDR3 DNA is held: 48 bases, read in frame from base 1. Library preparation employed the immunoSEQ multiplex PCR assay. In its TCRdb copy, this immuneACCESS table keeps in-frame sequences only and misses some clones. Where compared with another copy, unresolved V genes explain less than half of these, and the others have no known cause. In all, the sample holds around 58,000 clones, and about 91% of those were seen once. Jointly, the top ten make up around 0.9% of the sample. With respect to this clone: What antigen it recognizes has not been identified. Base qualities were left out, and no much larger clone turns up one base away.

This receptor chain uses TRBV7-2 and TRBJ2-7; TRBD2 matches 7 bases in the middle. This specimen consisted of peripheral blood, obtained before pregnancy. This TCR derives from a female donor with multiple sclerosis, enrolled in a pregnancy study. The CDR3 amino acid sequence is: CASSLVGGDYSYEQYF. The DNA is as follows: TGTGCCAGCAGCTTAGTCGGAGGGGACTACTCCTACGAGCAGTACTTC.